This T cell receptor beta chain appears in the sequencing data of a study of naive and memory T cell subsets. Regarding this clonotype: Its antigen is unidentified.

Amplification of ligated cDNA took four PCR rounds with SP2 and nested alpha and beta constant primers. Alpha and beta constant region primers primed reverse transcription for blood and skin samples. From the 5' RACE reads, TCRdb called clonotypes with MiXCR, one entry per CDR3 protein. The profile shows about 62,000 distinct CDR3 sequences, around 8% of them singletons. Regarding the study as a whole: TCR transcript changes with activation or differentiation may affect this RNA method.

V dropped 7 bases and J dropped 8 bases, with 30 bases sitting between them. The germline V gene encodes CDR1 SQVTM and CDR2 ANQGSEA. The CDR3 consists of 17 residues. An oligonucleotide containing a UMI was ligated to the 3' end of TCR cDNA. This sequence was found in a female donor in good health. The chain combines TRBV29-1 with TRBJ2-1; D may be TRBD2 (6 bases). The CDR3 DNA reads TGCAGCGCAGAGGGGCAGAATGGGGCTAGCGTGAGTTATGAGCAGTTCTTC. It is translated as CSAEGQNGASVSYEQFF.